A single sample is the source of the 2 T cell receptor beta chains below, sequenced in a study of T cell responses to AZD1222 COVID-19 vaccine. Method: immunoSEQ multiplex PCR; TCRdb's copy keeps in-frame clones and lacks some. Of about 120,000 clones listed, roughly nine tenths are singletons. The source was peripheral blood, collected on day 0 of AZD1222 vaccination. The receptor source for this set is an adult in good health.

Here the CDR3 reads CASSLASTNTEAFF. In DNA, the CDR3 is TGCGCCAGCAGCTTGGCTTCCACAAACACTGAAGCTTTCTTT. The chain carries TRBV5-1 and TRBJ1-1; no reliable D call. Germline loops: CDR1 SGHRS, CDR2 YFSETQ. There are 14 residues in the CDR3. The germline V and J ends were trimmed by 0 bases and 2 bases, with 8 bases remaining between them.

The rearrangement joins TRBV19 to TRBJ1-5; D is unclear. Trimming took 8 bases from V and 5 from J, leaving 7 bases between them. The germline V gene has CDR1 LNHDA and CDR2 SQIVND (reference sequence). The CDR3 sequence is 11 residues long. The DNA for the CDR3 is TGTGCCAGTGGCTCCGATCAGCCCCAGCATTTT. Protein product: CASGSDQPQHF. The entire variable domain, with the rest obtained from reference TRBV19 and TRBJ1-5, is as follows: DGGITQSPKYLFRKEGQNVTLSCEQNLNHDAMYWYRQDPGQGLRLIYYSQIVNDFQKGDIAEGYSVSREKKESFPLTVTSAQKNPTAFYLCASGSDQPQHFGDGTRLSIL.